This passage covers 18 T cell receptor beta chains from one sample sequenced in a study of T cells in Graves' hyperthyroidism and ophthalmopathy. Amplified TCR beta CDR3 regions derived from RNA transcripts. An initial round of RT-PCR targeting the TCR CDR3 relied on the HTBI primer set. TCRdb reprocessed the multiplex PCR reads via MiXCR and lists one record per CDR3 protein. The repertoire consists of about 480,000 distinct CDR3 sequences, with 22% occurring once and the leading ten covering approximately 54%. Sequenced: blood. These receptors were collected from a woman in her 70s with Graves' ophthalmopathy.

Remarks on this clonotype: Just one base apart from a much larger clone, this may be a read error. The CDR3 nucleotides read TGTGCCAGCAGCTTGATCGCCGGGGAGCTGTTTTTT. Encoded protein: CASSLIAGELFF. The chain uses TRBV5-6 and TRBJ2-2, with unresolved D. V lost 1 base and J lost 6, with 4 bases in between. From germline, CDR1 is SGHDT and CDR2 YYEEEE. The CDR3 runs 12 residues.

The chain carries TRBV19 and TRBJ2-7, with 7 nucleotides matching TRBD1. The CDR3 runs 13 residues. Germline values: CDR1 LNHDA, CDR2 SQIVND (reference sequence). The ends lost 2 bases at V and 6 bases at J; junction bases unmatched: 4. The CDR3 protein is CASSIFTGVEQYF. In DNA, the CDR3 is TGTGCCAGTAGTATATTTACAGGGGTCGAGCAGTACTTC.

Comments on this clonotype: Possible read error: a much larger clone is one base away. The CDR3: CAISLVGLSGRGELFF. The DNA for the CDR3 is TGTGCCATCAGCTTAGTAGGGCTGAGCGGGAGGGGGGAGCTGTTTTTT. This rearrangement joins TRBV7-2 to TRBJ2-2; 9 nucleotides agree with TRBD2. Germline V CDR1 and CDR2: SGHTA, FQGNSA. CDR3 size: 16 residues.

The rearrangement uses TRBV29-1 and TRBJ2-5; no firm D call. Germline V CDR1 and CDR2: SQVTM, ANQGSEA. V was clipped by 1 base and J by 7 bases, with 1 base between them. The CDR3 extends over 9 amino acids. CDR3 protein: CSVEGTQYF. CDR3 nucleotides: TGCAGCGTTGAAGGGACCCAGTACTTC.

This clonotype was seen ten or more times. V gene TRBV6-2 or TRBV6-3 combines with J gene TRBJ1-1, with unresolved D. Germline V CDR1 and CDR2: MNHEY, SVGEGT. The CDR3 spans 12 residues. Trimming left V 8 bases short and J 1 base short, with 8 bases between. The CDR3 DNA is TGTGCCAGCGAGAATCCGAACACTGAAGCTTTCTTT. Protein: CASENPNTEAFF.

The rearrangement joins TRBV20-1 to TRBJ2-2; D gene uncertain. This CDR3 has 12 residues. The V gene lost 2 bases and the J gene lost 5 bases, with 6 bases spanning the gap. From germline, CDR1 is DFQATT and CDR2 SNEGSKA (reference sequence). The CDR3, as DNA: TGCAGTGCTAGACCCTTTACCGGGGAGCTGTTTTTT. Protein: CSARPFTGELFF.

V is TRBV20-1 and J is TRBJ2-2; D perhaps matches TRBD1 (5 bases). CDR1 and CDR2 from the germline V gene are DFQATT and SNEGSKA (reference sequence). The CDR3 is 14 residues long. Trimming took off 3 bases at V and 1 base at J, with 9 bases between the two ends. The DNA for the CDR3 is TGCAGTGCTAGTACAGGTTTGAACACCGGGGAGCTGTTTTTT. Amino acids: CSASTGLNTGELFF.

This clonotype was seen a handful of times. CDR3 sequence reads: CASVPYSGSYEQYF. CDR3 coding DNA: TGTGCTAGTGTCCCGTATTCGGGTTCCTACGAGCAGTACTTC. V gene TRBV12-5 combines with J gene TRBJ2-7; D is undetermined. From germline, CDR1 is LGHNT and CDR2 FRNRAP. Trimming removed 7 bases from V and 1 base from J, with 14 bases in between. The CDR3 contains 14 residues.

This clonotype was counted only a few times. CDR3 sequence (DNA): TGTGCCAGCACCGGAGCGGGATTCGAGCAGTACTTC. This gives the protein CASTGAGFEQYF. J is TRBJ2-7 and V is TRBV6-2 or TRBV6-3; 7 bases are a match to TRBD2. The V and J ends lost 7 bases and 6 bases, in that order; junction bases with no gene match: 6. The CDR3 runs 12 residues. The germline CDR1 and CDR2 sequences are MNHEY and SVGEGT.

This clonotype was detected ten times or more. J is TRBJ1-2 and V is TRBV11-2, with D uncertain. Trimming cost V 6 bases and J 8 bases, with 16 bases left between them. This CDR3 region has 13 residues. CDR1 and CDR2 (germline): SGHAT, FQNNGV. CDR3 sequence (DNA): TGTGCCAGCAGTCACGTTACCCTCGGGGGCTACACCTTC. Residues: CASSHVTLGGYTF.

In this sample, this clonotype turned up a few times. The V gene is TRBV12-5, the J gene TRBJ2-2; D ambiguous. CDR3 length equals 14 residues. The V and J ends lost 1 base and 0 bases respectively, with 3 bases between them. From germline, CDR1 is LGHNT and CDR2 FRNRAP. The CDR3 is CASGLATNTGELFF. CDR3 DNA sequence: TGTGCTAGTGGTTTGGCCACGAACACCGGGGAGCTGTTTTTT. The full variable domain, completed using reference TRBV12-5 and TRBJ2-2, is DARVTQTPRHKVTEMGQEVTMRCQPILGHNTVFWYRQTMMQGLELLAYFRNRAPLDDSGMPKDRFSAEMPDATLATLKIQPSEPRDSAVYFCASGLATNTGELFFGEGSRLTVL.

J is TRBJ2-7 and V is TRBV11-2, with unresolved D. Trimming pared 2 bases from V and 5 bases from J, leaving 7 bases between. This CDR3 spans 12 amino acids. CDR1 is SGHAT, CDR2 FQNNGV, per germline. Here the CDR3 DNA reads TGTGCCAGCAGCTTACGAGCGCACGAGCAGTACTTC. This codes for CASSLRAHEQYF.

This clonotype was counted ten times or more. The rearrangement links TRBV7-2 to TRBJ2-7; perhaps TRBD2 as D (6 bases). This CDR3 spans 15 amino acids. CDR1 is SGHTA and CDR2 is FQGNSA in the germline V gene. Deletions cut 5 bases from V and 2 bases from J, with 16 bases between. The CDR3 DNA reads TGTGCCAGCAGCCTCGGGGGTGGTGGGACCTACGAGCAGTACTTC. It encodes CASSLGGGGTYEQYF.

In its sample, this clonotype was seen a few times. The rearrangement joins TRBV27 to TRBJ1-6; 9 nucleotides agree with TRBD1. Germline CDR1 MNHEY, CDR2 SMNVEV (reference sequence). With 6 bases clipped from V and 10 bases from J, the junction kept 19 bases outside the gene matches. This CDR3 is built from 18 residues. CDR3 nucleotides: TGTGCCAGCAGACGCTCAGCTTCTCGGGACAGGGAGAAGTCACCCCTCCACTTT. Its translation is CASRRSASRDREKSPLHF.

The rearrangement links TRBV28 to TRBJ1-6; tentatively, D is TRBD1 (5 bases). Trimming took 6 bases from V and 8 from J, leaving 14 bases between them. This CDR3 is 14 amino acids long. Germline assignment: CDR1 MDHEN and CDR2 SYDVKM. CDR3 nucleotides: TGTGCCAGCAGGGGGGGTCGTGGATATTCACCCCTCCACTTT. Amino acids: CASRGGRGYSPLHF.

The J gene is TRBJ2-3, the V gene TRBV4-1, with 11 bases matching TRBD2. The CDR3 has 21 residues. Germline V gene data show CDR1 as MGHRA and CDR2 as YSYEKL. The junction had 22 bases not matched to a gene; V was cut back by 3 bases and J by 5 bases. The CDR3 here is CASSHPLGLAGREGTVDTQYF. In DNA, the CDR3 is TGCGCCAGCAGCCACCCTCTTGGACTAGCGGGCCGAGAGGGGACGGTAGATACGCAGTATTTT.

The genes are TRBV7-2 and TRBJ2-7, with 7 bases fitting TRBD1. Germline trimming cut 0 bases from V and 4 bases from J; bases unmatched to any gene: 9. Per the germline V gene, CDR1 is SGHTA and CDR2 is FQGNSA. The CDR3 is 16 residues long. The chain's CDR3 is CASSLARTGSFYEQYF. CDR3 coding DNA: TGTGCCAGCAGCTTAGCCCGGACAGGTAGTTTTTACGAGCAGTACTTC.

This clonotype has just a few counts. This sequence joins TRBV18 and TRBJ2-3; D may be TRBD1 or TRBD2 (5 bases each). With 7 bases removed from V and 2 bases from J, the gap between germline ends came to 10 bases. Germline values: CDR1 KGHSH, CDR2 LQKENI. The CDR3 totals 13 residues. The CDR3 nucleotides are TGTGCCAGCTGCCGGGGCTACACAGATACGCAGTATTTT. It yields the protein CASCRGYTDTQYF.